The clone carrying this T cell receptor beta chain was observed a handful of times. The entry originates in a study of cytomegalovirus exposure and HLA in healthy donors. This CDR3 spans 14 amino acids. V lost 8 bases and J 4 bases, leaving 14 bases between the germline ends. Germline CDR1 reads MNHEY; CDR2 reads SVGAGI. A multiplex PCR was run with 60 Vbeta primers and 13 Jbeta primers. This table comes from immunoSEQ multiplex PCR, and its TCRdb copy is limited to in-frame clones, with some not included. Among around 140,000 clones listed, approximately 8.9% were seen once. The J gene is TRBJ2-2, the V gene TRBV6-5, with D possibly matching TRBD1 (5 bases). The sequence was obtained from a woman aged 40-49 years in good health and CMV-seropositive. The specimen was PBMCs. CDR3 sequence reads: CASLAQGRTGELFF. The CDR3 DNA is TGTGCCAGCCTGGCCCAGGGTCGCACCGGGGAGCTGTTTTTT.